The 13 T cell receptor beta chains below all came from one sample that was sequenced in a study of early T cells in non-severe SARS-CoV-2 infection. TCRdb re-analysed the 5' RACE reads in MiXCR, keeping a single row per CDR3 protein. The sample has some 96,000 distinct CDR3 sequences; about 15% are singletons. The specimen was whole blood. These receptors were collected from an adult who was a healthcare worker with PCR-confirmed SARS-CoV-2 infection or an uninfected control (not recorded which).

V usage is TRBV6-6 and J usage is TRBJ2-1, with D possibly matching TRBD2 (6 bases). V dropped 7 bases and J dropped 3 bases, with 16 bases sitting between them. Germline V gene lookup returns CDR1 MNHNY and CDR2 SVGAGI (reference sequence). This CDR3 has 15 residues. CDR3 loop: CASTSLLSGYNEQFF. Written as DNA, the CDR3 is TGTGCCAGCACTTCCCTACTTAGCGGCTACAATGAGCAGTTCTTC.

The chain combines TRBV10-3 with TRBJ2-3; tentative D call: TRBD1 (5 bases). Trimming pared 10 bases from V and 6 bases from J, leaving 11 bases between. This CDR3 has 11 residues. Germline assignment: CDR1 ENHRY and CDR2 SYGVKD. The CDR3 nucleotides are TGTGCCAGCCACGCAGGGGATACGCAGTATTTT. Encoded protein: CASHAGDTQYF.

This clonotype turned up a few times. This chain joins TRBV5-3 and TRBJ2-5, with 9 positions matching TRBD2. TRBV5-3 is classed as an ORF, of uncertain function. The CDR3 has 18 residues. Trimming cost V 2 bases and J 0 bases; bases outside gene matches: 11. In nucleotides, the CDR3 is TGTGCCAGAAGCTTTAAGGACACTAGCGGGCTCGACCAAGAGACCCAGTACTTC. It specifies CARSFKDTSGLDQETQYF.

The gene calls are TRBV5-5 and TRBJ2-5, with 10 nucleotides matching TRBD2. Per the germline V gene, CDR1 is SGHKS and CDR2 is YYEKEE (reference sequence). The CDR3 consists of 15 residues. V shed 4 bases and J 4 bases; nucleotides not matched to a gene: 7. The CDR3 loop is CASSTTSGSGETQYF. DNA for the CDR3: TGTGCCAGCAGCACGACTAGCGGGTCCGGAGAGACCCAGTACTTC.

The chain joins TRBV7-2 to TRBJ2-7; D is uncertain. Germline loops: CDR1 SGHTA, CDR2 FQGNSA. V was shortened by 1 base and J by 2 bases, with 6 bases between the two germline ends. This CDR3 has 13 amino acids. The CDR3 loop is CASSLDHTYEQYF. For the CDR3, the DNA is TGTGCCAGCAGCTTAGACCACACCTACGAGCAGTACTTC.

This clonotype was seen a few times. This CDR3 reads CASSQLTSGTYEQYF. For the CDR3, the DNA is TGTGCCAGCAGCCAATTAACTAGCGGGACCTACGAGCAGTACTTC. The chain is built from TRBV3-1 and TRBJ2-7, with 10 bases aligning to TRBD2. The CDR3 totals 15 residues. Germline V gene sequence: CDR1 LGHDT, CDR2 YNNKEL (reference sequence). With 2 bases clipped from V and 2 bases from J, the junction kept 3 bases outside the gene matches.

This clonotype was detected only a few times. The chain carries TRBV7-2 and TRBJ1-1; D gene unclear. From germline, CDR1 is SGHTA and CDR2 FQGNSA. V lost 2 bases, J lost 10 bases, and 14 bases lay in between. CDR3 length: 13 amino acids. The CDR3 is CASSLWKIGGAFF. The CDR3 DNA sequence: TGTGCCAGCAGCTTATGGAAAATCGGAGGAGCTTTCTTT.

This clonotype has more than one count but fewer than ten. This chain connects TRBV7-2 to TRBJ2-3; 7 nucleotides agree with TRBD2. Germline CDR1 is SGHTA and CDR2 is FQGNSA. CDR3 size: 14 residues. After removal of 5 bases from V and 2 bases from J, the junction contained 4 bases not matched to a gene. The CDR3 protein is CASSRGLPTDTQYF. The CDR3 DNA sequence: TGTGCCAGCAGCCGGGGACTACCCACAGATACGCAGTATTTT.

The V gene is TRBV28, the J gene TRBJ2-5; no clear D gene. There are 13 residues in the CDR3. V lost 7 bases to trimming and J lost 1 base, with 10 bases between them. Per germline, CDR1 MDHEN and CDR2 SYDVKM. The chain's CDR3 is CASTPLVQETQYF. CDR3 bases: TGTGCCAGCACCCCTCTTGTCCAAGAGACCCAGTACTTC.

The chain joins TRBV7-9 to TRBJ1-2, with 7 bases matching TRBD1. CDR3 length: 15 amino acids. CDR1 SEHNR and CDR2 FQNEAQ come from the germline V gene (reference sequence). Losses at the gene ends were 2 bases for V and 6 bases for J; bases not matched to a gene: 9. The DNA for the CDR3 is TGTGCCAGCAGCTTAATGGACTTGACAGGGAATGGCTACACCTTC. This sequence encodes CASSLMDLTGNGYTF.

This clonotype was counted only a few times. The chain is built from TRBV11-3 and TRBJ2-3; no clear D. The CDR3 consists of 14 residues. Per germline, CDR1 SGHNT and CDR2 YENEEA. V was shortened by 1 base and J by 3 bases, with 8 bases between the two germline ends. The CDR3 sequence is CASSLGPLTDTQYF. DNA for the CDR3: TGTGCCAGCAGCTTAGGCCCCCTAACAGATACGCAGTATTTT.

The rearrangement links TRBV20-1 to TRBJ2-1, with D maybe TRBD2 (5 bases). Trimming stripped 5 bases from V and 7 bases from J, with 12 bases between. The CDR3 totals 12 residues. Germline lookup yields CDR1 DFQATT and CDR2 SNEGSKA (reference sequence). CDR3 loop: CSAGLAWNEQFF. DNA for the CDR3: TGCAGTGCTGGTCTAGCCTGGAATGAGCAGTTCTTC.

In its sample, this clonotype was seen a few times. The gene calls are TRBV24-1 and TRBJ1-5, with unresolved D. Germline-derived CDR1 and CDR2 are KGHDR and SFDVKD. This CDR3 is built from 12 residues. Trimming took off 9 bases at V and 4 bases at J, with 9 bases between the two ends. The CDR3 protein is CATARGNQPQHF. The CDR3 nucleotides are TGTGCCACCGCCCGAGGGAATCAGCCCCAGCATTTT.